Listed below are T cell receptor beta chains from one sample, sequenced in a study of shared clonotypes between healthy human individuals. The repertoire was sequenced with immunoSEQ multiplex PCR; TCRdb's copy has only in-frame clones and lacks some. This sample has roughly 2.1 million clones, with 85% to 95% found just once. The sequenced sample was naive CD8+ T cells from PBMCs. These receptors originate from a man aged 18 to 35 in good health. Some clones in this sample may be carry-over from other donors' samples. Each CDR3 is given with its conserved first and last residue. The D gene is left open where the match is weak. Clone size is not always given. Where it is, it says once, few, many or a class for expanded clones.

clone_size j_call v_call d_call cdr3_aa cdr3_nt
. TRBJ2-2 TRBV30 . CAWSDETGTGELFF TGTGCCTGGAGTGATGAGACGGGGACCGGGGAGCTGTTTTTT
once TRBJ2-1 TRBV7-6 TRBD2 CASSVSGTSYNEQFF TGTGCCAGCAGCGTTAGCGGGACGTCCTACAATGAGCAGTTCTTC
. TRBJ2-7 TRBV4-2 . CASSQGKGLTYEQYF TGTGCCAGCAGCCAAGGGAAGGGGCTGACCTACGAGCAGTACTTC
once TRBJ1-1 TRBV25-1 . CASSDPQGLEAFF TGTGCCAGCAGTGATCCCCAAGGGCTTGAAGCTTTCTTT
. TRBJ2-5 TRBV7-2 . CASSSLRARSETQYF TGTGCCAGCAGTAGCCTGAGGGCGAGGTCAGAGACCCAGTACTTC
. TRBJ2-3 TRBV7-9 . CASSLGGGGQTDTQYF TGTGCCAGCAGCTTAGGAGGGGGGGGACAAACAGATACGCAGTATTTT
. TRBJ2-7 TRBV11-2 TRBD1 CASSPGQSYEQYF TGTGCCAGCAGCCCGGGACAGAGCTACGAGCAGTACTTC
. TRBJ2-7 TRBV19 . CASSMWRVAGEQYF TGTGCCAGTAGTATGTGGCGGGTGGCAGGCGAGCAGTACTTC
. TRBJ2-7 TRBV7-2 TRBD2 CASSGRLAVRPYEQYF TGTGCCAGCAGCGGGCGACTAGCGGTTAGACCGTACGAGCAGTACTTC
once TRBJ2-7 TRBV15 . CATSRDRSQYSVEQYF TGTGCCACCAGCAGAGATAGGTCGCAGTATAGCGTCGAGCAGTACTTC
. TRBJ1-2 TRBV15 . CATSKRGVSNYGYTF TGTGCCACCAGCAAGCGGGGGGTATCTAACTATGGCTACACCTTC
. TRBJ2-1 TRBV27 . CASLGVGDEQFF TGTGCCAGCTTGGGTGTTGGGGATGAGCAGTTCTTC
. TRBJ2-7 TRBV11-2 . CASSQGPSYEQYF TGTGCCAGCAGCCAGGGGCCCTCCTACGAGCAGTACTTC
. TRBJ1-2 TRBV19 . CASSANGYTF TGTGCCAGTTCGGCCAACGGCTACACCTTC
. TRBJ2-5 TRBV5-8 TRBD1 CASSLAGQNQETQYF TGTGCCAGCAGCTTGGCGGGACAGAACCAAGAGACCCAGTACTTC
. TRBJ2-2 TRBV9 . CASSVVDTGELFF TGTGCCAGCAGCGTAGTTGACACCGGGGAGCTGTTTTTT
. TRBJ2-3 TRBV27 . CASSPLGIRTDTQYF TGTGCCAGCAGTCCGCTAGGAATCCGCACAGATACGCAGTATTTT
. TRBJ2-3 TRBV9 . CASSPEGGGNTQYF TGTGCCAGCAGCCCAGAGGGGGGCGGGAATACGCAGTATTTT
. TRBJ2-1 TRBV7-9 . CASSPAEGYNEQFF TGTGCCAGCAGCCCCGCCGAGGGGTACAATGAGCAGTTCTTC
. TRBJ1-5 TRBV27 TRBD1 CASSQGQGDVNQPQHF TGTGCCAGCAGTCAAGGACAGGGAGACGTCAATCAGCCCCAGCATTTT
. TRBJ2-1 TRBV28 TRBD1 CASSSRYPDRARNEQFF TGTGCCAGCAGTTCCCGGTACCCGGACAGGGCCCGGAATGAGCAGTTCTTC
. TRBJ2-1 TRBV27 . CASSLSIRLSEQFF TGTGCCAGCAGTTTATCAATTCGGTTAAGTGAGCAGTTCTTC
. TRBJ2-7 TRBV13 . CASSLNDGNYEQYF TGTGCCAGCAGCTTAAACGACGGAAACTACGAGCAGTACTTC
once TRBJ2-7 TRBV28 TRBD2 CASSWSGTRAYEQYF TGTGCCAGCAGTTGGTCCGGGACTAGAGCCTACGAGCAGTACTTC
. TRBJ1-4 TRBV6-5 . CASSETPGVGEKLFF TGTGCCAGCAGCGAAACCCCCGGTGTGGGTGAAAAACTGTTTTTT
. TRBJ2-1 TRBV5-4 . CASSLGGTEQFF TGTGCCAGCAGCTTGGGCGGGACAGAGCAGTTCTTC
. TRBJ2-7 TRBV28 . CASCWRGGWYEQYF TGTGCCAGCTGCTGGAGGGGGGGGTGGTACGAGCAGTACTTC
once TRBJ2-1 TRBV7-2 . CASSFLEGSSYNEQFF TGTGCCAGCAGCTTCCTTGAGGGGAGCTCCTACAATGAGCAGTTCTTC
. TRBJ2-7 TRBV7-9 . CASSFGGQPYEQYF TGTGCCAGCAGCTTTGGGGGACAACCCTACGAGCAGTACTTC
. TRBJ1-3 TRBV5-1 . CASSLSSGFHSGNTIYF TGCGCCAGCAGCTTGTCATCGGGGTTTCACTCTGGAAACACCATATATTTT
. TRBJ2-1 TRBV9 TRBD2 CASSVNGRGSYNEQFF TGTGCCAGCAGCGTAAACGGGAGGGGATCCTACAATGAGCAGTTCTTC
few TRBJ2-7 TRBV27 . CASSLSPPYEQYF TGTGCCAGCAGTTTATCCCCCCCCTACGAGCAGTACTTC
. TRBJ2-7 TRBV27 . CASSRSPVPTLTYEQYF TGTGCCAGCAGTCGATCCCCGGTGCCAACCCTTACCTACGAGCAGTACTTC
. TRBJ2-7 TRBV5-4 . CASSPYRGSESYEQYF TGTGCCAGCAGTCCATACCGGGGCTCGGAGTCCTACGAGCAGTACTTC
. TRBJ1-2 TRBV29-1 TRBD1 CSVVSGGSSNYGYTF TGCAGCGTTGTGTCAGGGGGCTCTTCTAACTATGGCTACACCTTC
. TRBJ2-4 TRBV25-1 TRBD1 CASSETGADGNIQYF TGTGCCAGCTCTGAGACAGGGGCGGACGGAAACATTCAGTACTTC
. TRBJ2-2 TRBV11-2 TRBD2 CASSAGGVTTGELFF TGTGCCAGCAGCGCCGGGGGGGTAACCACCGGGGAGCTGTTTTTT
. TRBJ2-1 TRBV4-1 TRBD2 CASSQLSSGSSYNEQFF TGCGCCAGCAGCCAACTATCTAGCGGGAGCTCCTACAATGAGCAGTTCTTC
. TRBJ2-7 TRBV4-2 TRBD2 CASQLAGGMYEQYF TGTGCCAGCCAACTAGCGGGAGGTATGTACGAGCAGTACTTC
. TRBJ1-1 TRBV19 . CASSIFGQTNTEAFF TGTGCCAGTAGTATTTTTGGTCAGACGAACACTGAAGCTTTCTTT
once TRBJ1-1 TRBV6-1 . CAYLLDGGTEAFF TGTGCCTACTTACTTGACGGTGGAACTGAAGCTTTCTTT
. TRBJ1-1 TRBV7-8 . CASSLGRVNTEAFF TGTGCCAGCAGCTTAGGACGGGTGAACACTGAAGCTTTCTTT
. TRBJ2-1 TRBV9 TRBD2 CASSVEGLAAYNEQFF TGTGCCAGCAGCGTAGAGGGACTAGCGGCTTACAATGAGCAGTTCTTC
. TRBJ2-7 TRBV28 TRBD1 CASSFFIRTGGAEQYF TGTGCCAGCAGTTTTTTCATCCGGACAGGGGGGGCCGAGCAGTACTTC
. TRBJ2-3 TRBV28 . CASSFAGVDTQYF TGTGCCAGCAGCTTTGCAGGGGTCGATACGCAGTATTTT
. TRBJ2-7 TRBV28 TRBD1 CASSFGTGPGEQYF TGTGCCAGCAGTTTCGGGACAGGGCCGGGGGAGCAGTACTTC
. TRBJ2-2 TRBV7-7 TRBD1 CASSPSPGTANTGELFF TGTGCCAGCAGTCCCAGTCCCGGGACAGCGAACACCGGGGAGCTGTTTTTT
. TRBJ2-3 TRBV7-9 . CASSYWVAGLGTDTQYF TGTGCCAGCAGCTATTGGGTCGCAGGGCTCGGCACAGATACGCAGTATTTT
. TRBJ2-2 TRBV5-1 TRBD2 CASSLSGSDLGELFF TGCGCCAGCAGCTTAAGCGGGAGTGATCTGGGGGAGCTGTTTTTT
. TRBJ2-5 TRBV29-1 TRBD2 CSVGPGEGRETQYF TGCAGCGTTGGGCCTGGGGAGGGACGAGAGACCCAGTACTTC